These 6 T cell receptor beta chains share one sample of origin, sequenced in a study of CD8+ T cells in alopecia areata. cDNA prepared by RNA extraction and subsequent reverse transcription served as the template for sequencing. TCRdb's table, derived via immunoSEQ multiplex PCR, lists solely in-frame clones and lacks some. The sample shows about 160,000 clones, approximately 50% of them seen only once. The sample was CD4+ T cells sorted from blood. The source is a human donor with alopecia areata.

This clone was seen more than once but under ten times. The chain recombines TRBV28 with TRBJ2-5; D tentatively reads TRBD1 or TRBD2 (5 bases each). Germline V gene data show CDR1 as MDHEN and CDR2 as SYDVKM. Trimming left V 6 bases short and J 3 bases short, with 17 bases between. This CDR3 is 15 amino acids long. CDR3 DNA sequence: TGTGCCAGCAGACGTTTGCCGGGACGGGAAGAGACCCAGTACTTC. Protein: CASRRLPGREETQYF.

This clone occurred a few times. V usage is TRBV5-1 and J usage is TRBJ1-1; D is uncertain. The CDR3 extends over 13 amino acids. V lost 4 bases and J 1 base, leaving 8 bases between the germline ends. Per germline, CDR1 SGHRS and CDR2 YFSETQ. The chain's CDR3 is CASSVSSNTEAFF. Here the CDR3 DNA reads TGCGCCAGCAGCGTGTCCTCGAACACTGAAGCTTTCTTT.

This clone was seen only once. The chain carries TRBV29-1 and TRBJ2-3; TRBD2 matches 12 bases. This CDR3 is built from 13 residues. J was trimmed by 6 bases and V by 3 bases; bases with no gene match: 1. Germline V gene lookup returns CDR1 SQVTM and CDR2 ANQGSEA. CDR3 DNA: TGCAGCGTTGATCTAGCGGGGGGGGATACGCAGTATTTT. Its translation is CSVDLAGGDTQYF.

CDR3 sequence (DNA): TGTGCCAGCAGCTCCGAGACAGGGGGAGTTGACAATGAGCAGTTCTTC. Amino acids: CASSSETGGVDNEQFF. This rearrangement joins TRBV7-6 to TRBJ2-1, with 9 positions matching TRBD1. CDR3 length: 16 amino acids. CDR1 is SGHVS and CDR2 is FNYEAQ in the germline V gene. Unmatched junction bases numbered 9, after V lost 4 bases and J lost 5 bases.

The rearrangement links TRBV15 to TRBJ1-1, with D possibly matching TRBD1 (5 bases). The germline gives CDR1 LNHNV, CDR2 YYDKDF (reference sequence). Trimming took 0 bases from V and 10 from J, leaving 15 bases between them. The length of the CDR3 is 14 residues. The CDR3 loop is CATSREGSGLVAFF. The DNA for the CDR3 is TGTGCCACCAGCAGAGAGGGCTCAGGGCTGGTAGCTTTCTTT.

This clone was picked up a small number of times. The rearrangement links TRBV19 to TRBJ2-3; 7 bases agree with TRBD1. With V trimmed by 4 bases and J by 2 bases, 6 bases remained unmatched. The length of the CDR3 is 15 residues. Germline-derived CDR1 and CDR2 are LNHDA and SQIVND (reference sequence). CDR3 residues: CASSTGQAHTDTQYF. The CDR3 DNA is TGTGCCAGTAGTACCGGACAGGCCCACACAGATACGCAGTATTTT.